This T cell receptor (beta chain) was captured in a study of blood T cell repertoires in COVID-19. Across the study: Some COVID-19 samples were acute and others convalescent; all came from the United States, Italy and Spain. Sample material is recorded as cDNA or gDNA derived from T cells, B-cell-depleted T cells, or PBMCs.

V lost 7 bases, J lost 6 bases, and 11 bases stayed unmatched. The CDR3 contains 14 residues. Germline CDR1 and CDR2: GTSNPN and SVGIG (reference sequence). Under the authors' procedure: The assay estimated nucleated cells by amplifying reference gene primers. This table comes from immunoSEQ multiplex PCR, and its TCRdb copy is limited to in-frame clones, with some not included. From that table come the V and J calls and clone size; the DNA was used to work out D and trimming. In the table there are some 250,000 clones, around four fifths of which are singletons. The V gene is TRBV30, the J gene TRBJ2-5; 10 bases agree with TRBD1. This TCR derives from a man in his forties with active or convalescent COVID-19. Sequenced sample: peripheral blood. The CDR3 loop is CASAGTGDWKTQYF. The CDR3 DNA follows: TGTGCCTCCGCCGGGACAGGGGACTGGAAGACCCAGTACTTC. Drawing the rest from reference TRBV30 and TRBJ2-5, the complete variable domain is SQTIHQWPATLVQPVGSPLSLECTVEGTSNPNLYWYRQAAGRGLQLLFYSVGIGQISSEVPQNLSASRPQDRQFILSSKKLLLSDSGFYLCASAGTGDWKTQYFGPGTRLLVL.